This T cell receptor (beta chain) appears in the sequencing data of a study of radiotherapy plus CTLA-4 blockade in lung cancer. Study-wide context: Disease control was achieved by 31% of patients, and objective responses by 18%.

Ipilimumab CTLA-4 blockade and focal radiation were given to patients with chemo-refractory metastatic non-small-cell lung cancer. Study-level results: Blood TCR clones of tumor origin expanded after radiotherapy plus ipilimumab.

Some clones are missing from TCRdb's copy, which holds only in-frame ones; the method was immunoSEQ multiplex PCR. This sample has about 44,000 clones, with roughly 80% found just once. In the case of this clone: What it binds is not known.

Germline CDR1 SGHTA, CDR2 FQGNSA. This CDR3 spans 15 amino acids. The sequences come from peripheral blood, collected from a patient treated with radiotherapy plus ipilimumab. The chain has TRBV7-2 and TRBJ2-5; 8 bases map to TRBD2. The tail of the sequence fits TRBJ2-7 better, so the J call may be wrong. The TCR was taken from a human donor with non-small cell lung cancer whose response to radiotherapy plus ipilimumab could not be evaluated. The DNA for the CDR3 is TGTGCCAGCAGCTTAGTCGGCGGGGGGAACTACGAGCAGTACTTC. It codes for CASSLVGGGNYEQYF.